A selection of T cell receptor beta chains follows, all from one sample in a study of cytomegalovirus exposure and HLA in healthy donors. The protocol was immunoSEQ multiplex PCR, while the TCRdb copy is restricted to in-frame clones and leaves out a portion. The data contain tens of thousands of clones, 10% of them singletons. The sequenced sample consisted of PBMCs. Receptor source: a man aged 55 to 70 in good health and CMV-seropositive. CDR3s include the opening cysteine and the closing phenylalanine or tryptophan. Fields, in order: J gene, V gene, D gene, clone size, CDR3 protein, CDR3 DNA. The D gene is left open where the match is weak. A row's size may be missing; if present it is once, few, many or a size class.

>TRBJ2-5|TRBV20-1|NA|few
CSASGETQYF
TGCAGTGCTAGCGGGGAGACCCAGTACTTC
>TRBJ1-4|TRBV5-1|NA|NA
CASSFSEGATNEKLFF
TGCGCCAGCAGCTTCAGTGAGGGCGCAACTAATGAAAAACTGTTTTTT
>TRBJ1-1|TRBV29-1|TRBD1|few
CSAYRGNTEAFF
TGCAGCGCCTACAGGGGGAACACTGAAGCTTTCTTT
>TRBJ1-5|TRBV6-5|NA|few
CASGDIYQPQHF
TGTGCCTCCGGGGATATTTATCAGCCCCAGCATTTT
>TRBJ2-7|TRBV5-6|NA|few
CASSPLRQAEQYF
TGTGCCAGCAGCCCCCTGCGACAGGCCGAGCAGTACTTC
>TRBJ2-5|TRBV4-1|TRBD2|NA
CASSQAQRGGQETQYF
TGCGCCAGCAGCCAAGCTCAGCGGGGGGGCCAAGAGACCCAGTACTTC
>TRBJ2-3|TRBV7-9|TRBD2|few
CASSLSLAGGSTDTQYF
TGTGCCAGCAGCTTAAGTCTAGCGGGAGGGAGCACAGATACGCAGTATTTT
>TRBJ1-4|TRBV4-1|NA|few
CATSPGGREIGEKLFF
TGCGCCACCTCACCCGGGGGGAGGGAGATTGGTGAAAAACTGTTTTTT
>TRBJ2-7|TRBV28|NA|few
CASSPSGYEQYF
TGTGCCAGCAGCCCCAGCGGCTACGAGCAGTACTTC
>TRBJ2-5|TRBV14|NA|NA
CASSQDRLTQYF
TGTGCCAGCAGCCAAGACCGTTTGACCCAGTACTTC
>TRBJ1-4|TRBV6-1|NA|few
CASSATPGTSEKLFF
TGTGCCAGCAGTGCCACCCCCGGGACTAGTGAAAAACTGTTTTTT
>TRBJ2-7|TRBV18|TRBD1|NA
CASSRGGQGSYEQYF
TGTGCCAGCTCACGGGGGGGACAGGGTTCCTACGAGCAGTACTTC
>TRBJ2-5|TRBV7-3|TRBD2|NA
CASSVASGAQETQYF
TGTGCCAGCAGCGTAGCTAGCGGGGCCCAAGAGACCCAGTACTTC
>TRBJ2-1|TRBV7-3|TRBD1|NA
CASSQQGGAYNEQFF
TGTGCCAGCAGCCAACAGGGGGGAGCCTACAATGAGCAGTTCTTC
>TRBJ1-1|TRBV7-9|NA|few
CASSPRAEAFF
TGTGCCAGCAGCCCCAGGGCTGAAGCTTTCTTT
>TRBJ1-5|TRBV11-3|NA|few
CASGWGGNQPQHF
TGTGCCAGCGGGTGGGGGGGCAATCAGCCCCAGCATTTT
>TRBJ2-3|TRBV4-1|NA|NA
CASSLTQSSGTDTQYF
TGCGCCAGCAGCCTGACCCAATCTAGCGGCACAGATACGCAGTATTTT
>TRBJ1-1|TRBV4-1|TRBD1|NA
CASSQQGVYTEAFF
TGCGCCAGCAGCCAACAGGGGGTTTACACTGAAGCTTTCTTT
>TRBJ2-1|TRBV18|NA|many
CASSVTESPYNEQFF
TGTGCCAGCTCAGTCACAGAGTCTCCCTACAATGAGCAGTTCTTC
>TRBJ1-1|TRBV20-1|NA|few
CTHYGNTEAFF
TGCACCCACTATGGTAACACTGAAGCTTTCTTT
>TRBJ1-1|TRBV2|NA|NA
CASTSWTMNTEAFF
TGTGCCAGCACTAGTTGGACTATGAACACTGAAGCTTTCTTT
>TRBJ2-1|TRBV10-3|TRBD2|NA
CAIRGGGLAGEQLSNEQFF
TGTGCCATCAGGGGCGGGGGACTAGCGGGAGAGCAATTGAGCAATGAGCAGTTCTTC
>TRBJ2-3|TRBV29-1|TRBD1|few
CSVDPGQGADTQYF
TGCAGCGTTGACCCGGGACAGGGCGCAGATACGCAGTATTTT
>TRBJ1-5|TRBV10-3|NA|few
CAVAASQMQPQHF
TGTGCCGTCGCTGCCTCACAAATGCAGCCCCAGCATTTT
>TRBJ1-1|TRBV27|NA|NA
CASSLSSGGTEAFF
TGTGCCAGCAGTTTATCGTCGGGGGGCACTGAAGCTTTCTTT
>TRBJ1-4|TRBV18|TRBD1|few
CASSPGQGTEKLFF
TGTGCCAGCTCACCGGGACAGGGTACTGAAAAACTGTTTTTT
>TRBJ1-2|TRBV28|TRBD1|few
CASSSTGEAEYGYTF
TGTGCCAGCAGTTCGACAGGGGAGGCTGAGTATGGCTACACCTTC
>TRBJ2-5|TRBV6-1|NA|NA
CASSNGGRETQYF
TGTGCCAGCAGTAACGGGGGTAGAGAGACCCAGTACTTC
>TRBJ2-5|TRBV7-2|NA|NA
CASSGERGPPETQYF
TGTGCCAGCAGCGGGGAAAGGGGTCCCCCAGAGACCCAGTACTTC
>TRBJ1-4|TRBV5-6|NA|few
CASTSRRTNEKLFF
TGTGCCAGCACCTCTCGGAGAACTAATGAAAAACTGTTTTTT
>TRBJ1-5|TRBV13|NA|NA
CASSFLGQPQHF
TGTGCCAGCAGCTTCCTAGGCCAGCCCCAGCATTTT
>TRBJ2-6|TRBV18|TRBD2|NA
CASSPWGGLSGANVLTF
TGTGCCAGCTCACCATGGGGGGGTTTATCTGGGGCCAACGTCCTGACTTTC
>TRBJ1-5|TRBV27|NA|few
CASSLDSNNQPQHF
TGTGCCAGCAGTTTAGACAGTAACAATCAGCCCCAGCATTTT
>TRBJ2-3|TRBV10-3|NA|NA
CAISVSGGTDTQYF
TGTGCCATCAGTGTTAGCGGAGGCACAGATACGCAGTATTTT
>TRBJ1-2|TRBV11-2|TRBD1|few
CASSLASTGEGYTF
TGTGCCAGCAGCTTAGCCTCCACAGGGGAGGGCTACACCTTC
>TRBJ2-2|TRBV6-1|TRBD2|NA
CASQRGANTGELFF
TGTGCCAGCCAGCGGGGCGCGAACACCGGGGAGCTGTTTTTT
>TRBJ2-7|TRBV4-1|NA|NA
CASSEAVGVRETGEQYF
TGCGCCAGCAGCGAAGCGGTGGGCGTCCGGGAGACCGGCGAGCAGTACTTC
>TRBJ2-3|TRBV7-3|TRBD2|NA
CASSSPGRPDTQYF
TGTGCCAGCAGCTCCCCCGGGAGGCCAGATACGCAGTATTTT
>TRBJ1-3|TRBV7-9|NA|few
CASSLLDTIYF
TGTGCCAGCAGCCTCCTCGACACCATATATTTT
>TRBJ2-7|TRBV10-3|NA|few
CAISERQPYEQYF
TGTGCCATCAGTGAGAGACAGCCCTACGAGCAGTACTTC
>TRBJ1-6|TRBV30|NA|few
CAWRMNRYNSPLHF
TGTGCCTGGCGAATGAACAGGTATAATTCACCCCTCCACTTT
>TRBJ2-3|TRBV5-1|NA|NA
CASSQAYSTDTQYF
TGCGCCAGCAGCCAAGCGTATAGCACAGATACGCAGTATTTT
>TRBJ2-2|TRBV5-1|TRBD1|few
CASSPHRGLGTGELFF
TGCGCCAGCAGTCCGCACAGGGGGCTCGGTACCGGGGAGCTGTTTTTT
>TRBJ1-2|TRBV7-8|TRBD1|few
CASSMTGTGIYGYTF
TGTGCCAGCAGCATGACGGGGACAGGGATCTATGGCTACACCTTC
>TRBJ1-2|TRBV19|NA|few
CASSIQGSDYGYTF
TGTGCCAGTAGTATCCAGGGGTCTGACTATGGCTACACCTTC
>TRBJ2-3|TRBV29-1|NA|few
CSATDSDTQYF
TGCAGCGCCACGGACAGCGATACGCAGTATTTT
>TRBJ2-1|TRBV7-7|TRBD2|few
CASSAGGPYNEQFF
TGTGCTAGCAGCGCGGGGGGGCCTTACAATGAGCAGTTCTTC
>TRBJ1-5|TRBV28|NA|few
CASTPSAGSNQPQHF
TGTGCCAGCACGCCCTCGGCGGGTAGCAATCAGCCCCAGCATTTT
>TRBJ1-1|TRBV11-3|TRBD1|NA
CASSPRTGVENTEAFF
TGTGCCAGCAGCCCGCGGACAGGGGTCGAGAACACTGAAGCTTTCTTT
>TRBJ2-3|TRBV5-1|TRBD2|few
CASTLAGGFTDTQYF
TGCGCCAGCACTCTAGCGGGGGGTTTCACAGATACGCAGTATTTT
>TRBJ1-2|TRBV6-6|NA|NA
CASSYPSGTTYGYTF
TGTGCCAGCAGTTACCCCTCCGGGACAACCTATGGCTACACCTTC
>TRBJ2-1|TRBV4-1|TRBD1|NA
CASSQDFRGREQFF
TGCGCCAGCAGCCAAGATTTCAGGGGGCGGGAGCAGTTCTTC
>TRBJ2-1|TRBV19|NA|NA
CATASRASSYNEQFF
TGTGCCACCGCATCCAGGGCCAGCTCCTACAATGAGCAGTTCTTC
>TRBJ2-5|TRBV28|TRBD2|few
CASSTPREGGETQYF
TGTGCCAGCTCCACCCCCCGGGAGGGCGGGGAGACCCAGTACTTC
>TRBJ1-1|TRBV29-1|NA|NA
CSGLTGFLEEAFF
TGCAGCGGTCTGACAGGTTTTCTCGAAGAAGCTTTCTTT
>TRBJ1-5|TRBV28|TRBD1|NA
CASSRGQADRQPQHF
TGTGCCAGCAGTCGAGGACAGGCGGACCGACAGCCCCAGCATTTT
>TRBJ2-3|TRBV30|TRBD1|few
CAWGTGDSTDTQYF
TGTGCCTGGGGGACAGGAGATAGCACAGATACGCAGTATTTT
>TRBJ2-1|TRBV7-9|TRBD2|few
CASSPSGLAGPYNEQFF
TGTGCCAGCAGCCCATCAGGACTAGCGGGTCCTTACAATGAGCAGTTCTTC
>TRBJ2-1|TRBV27|NA|few
CASSSKSSYNEQFF
TGTGCCAGCAGTTCCAAGAGCTCCTACAATGAGCAGTTCTTC